This note documents a single T cell receptor (beta chain) sequence. In the original workflow: It was from reference gene primer amplification that nucleated cell counts were estimated. The data were produced by immunoSEQ multiplex PCR, yet TCRdb's version contains in-frame clones alone and is incomplete. That table furnishes V, J and clone size, whereas the DNA furnished D and trimming. Of under 110,000 clones detected, over 70% appear once; the ten largest clones hold approximately 0.87%. Germline V gene sequence: CDR1 MNHEY, CDR2 SVGEGT. J gave up 6 bases and V 6 bases, and 8 bases lay outside the gene matches. The CDR3 consists of 15 residues. This specimen comes from a study of blood T cell repertoires in COVID-19. About the research overall: COVID-19 samples collected from the United States, Italy and Spain covered acute and convalescent phases. The cDNA or gDNA used as material had been derived from T cells, B-cell-depleted T cells, or PBMCs.

Material: peripheral blood. This receptor was identified in a human donor with acute or convalescent COVID-19. The donor label of this sample is uncertain. The rearrangement links TRBV6-2 or TRBV6-3 to TRBJ2-7; 13 bases agree with TRBD2. This CDR3 reads CASSRGLAGIGEQYF. For the CDR3, the DNA is TGTGCCAGCAGCCGGGGACTAGCGGGGATCGGCGAGCAGTACTTC.